Following are 20 T cell receptor beta chains from one sample sequenced in a study of blood T cells in healthy people across ages. A second roughly 6 to 12 cycle PCR used barcoded and J-beta primers. TCRdb recomputed calls from the 5' RACE reads with MiXCR, one row per CDR3 protein. The sample has 760,000 or so distinct CDR3 sequences, roughly 25% seen once. These sequences were also reported in another study, on T cells of mothers and their children.

The sequenced material came from blood. Every receptor here comes from a boy aged 5 to 17 in good health.

This clonotype turned up a few times. V usage is TRBV5-1 and J usage is TRBJ2-1, with a possible D match to TRBD2 (7 bases). The CDR3 sequence is 14 residues long. Germline V gene data show CDR1 as SGHRS and CDR2 as YFSETQ. Trimming cost V 7 bases and J 8 bases, with 19 bases left between them. This CDR3 is CASGSEGGFHEQFF. The CDR3 region has the DNA TGCGCCAGCGGGTCTGAGGGGGGGTTCCATGAGCAGTTCTTC. The full variable domain, rest sourced from reference TRBV5-1 and TRBJ2-1, is KAGVTQTPRYLIKTRGQQVTLSCSPISGHRSVSWYQQTPGQGLQFLFEYFSETQRNKGNFPGRFSGRQFSNSRSEMNVSTLELGDSALYLCASGSEGGFHEQFFGPGTRLTVL.

The table lists this clonotype with a few counts. The V and J genes are TRBV7-2 and TRBJ2-3; D is possibly TRBD2 (7 bases). Per the germline V gene, CDR1 is SGHTA and CDR2 is FQGNSA. Trimming cost V 2 bases and J 9 bases, with 21 bases left between them. The CDR3 runs to 16 residues. The CDR3 DNA sequence: TGTGCCAGCAGCTTATCGGCGGGGGCCTACACGGACACGCAGTATTTT. Amino acids: CASSLSAGAYTDTQYF.

This clonotype has a handful of counts. This chain joins TRBV20-1 and TRBJ1-2; TRBD1 matches 9 bases. The ends lost 4 bases at V and 4 bases at J; junction bases unmatched: 7. This CDR3 spans 14 amino acids. CDR1 is DFQATT and CDR2 is SNEGSKA in the germline V gene (reference sequence). The DNA of the CDR3 is TGCAGTGCTAAAACAGGGGGCGTGGGCTATGGCTACACCTTC. Translated: CSAKTGGVGYGYTF.

There are a few counts of this clonotype. This chain joins TRBV5-1 and TRBJ2-3, with 9 bases identical to TRBD2. Germline V CDR1 and CDR2: SGHRS, YFSETQ. The V gene end was trimmed by 6 bases and the J gene end by 6 bases; junction bases not matched to a gene: 14. This CDR3 is built from 16 residues. This chain's CDR3 is CASTPFASGNRDTQYF. CDR3 sequence (DNA): TGCGCCAGCACCCCGTTTGCTAGCGGGAACAGGGATACGCAGTATTTT.

This clonotype was detected only a few times. The V call is TRBV28, the J call TRBJ1-1; no definite D call. CDR3 length equals 16 residues. The V and J ends lost 0 bases and 1 base respectively, with 12 bases between them. CDR1 is MDHEN and CDR2 is SYDVKM in the germline V gene. As DNA, the CDR3 is TGTGCCAGCAGTTTATGGGGAACAGCCTGGAACACTGAAGCTTTCTTT. Translation gives CASSLWGTAWNTEAFF.

This clonotype was seen only a few times. The chain joins TRBV6-5 to TRBJ2-7; D is perhaps TRBD1 (6 bases). This CDR3 is 13 amino acids long. The V end lost 10 bases, the J end lost 2 bases, and 15 bases lay between the germline ends. From germline, CDR1 is MNHEY and CDR2 SVGAGI. CDR3 in amino acids: CATRDTATYEQYF. CDR3 nucleotide sequence: TGTGCCACCAGGGACACTGCAACCTACGAGCAGTACTTC.

There are a few counts of this clonotype. The V and J genes are TRBV9 and TRBJ2-1; 7 positions match TRBD1. After removal of 6 bases from V and 5 bases from J, the junction contained 8 bases not matched to a gene. Germline CDR1 reads SGDLS; CDR2 reads YYNGEE. There are 14 residues in the CDR3. CDR3 residues: CASTRTGLNNEQFF. The CDR3 DNA sequence: TGTGCCAGCACCCGGACAGGACTGAACAATGAGCAGTTCTTC. Full variable domain (outside the CDR3, taken from reference TRBV9 and TRBJ2-1): DSGVTQTPKHLITATGQRVTLRCSPRSGDLSVYWYQQSLDQGLQFLIQYYNGEERAKGNILERFSAQQFPDLHSELNLSSLELGDSALYFCASTRTGLNNEQFFGPGTRLTVL.

This clonotype was seen a few times. The CDR3 region has the DNA TGTGCCAGCAGACCCCGGATGAACACTGAAGCTTTCTTT. It specifies CASRPRMNTEAFF. V usage is TRBV6-2 or TRBV6-3 and J usage is TRBJ1-1; no definite D call. This CDR3 is 13 amino acids long. Germline V gives CDR1 MNHEY, CDR2 SVGEGT. V lost 6 bases, J lost 0 bases, and 8 bases lay in between.

V and J are TRBV19 and TRBJ2-5, with D maybe TRBD2 (5 bases). The J call may be faulty, since TRBJ2-1 better matches the DNA end. The CDR3 loop spans 11 amino acids. The V gene's germline CDR1 is LNHDA and CDR2 SQIVND (reference sequence). CDR3 nucleotide sequence: TGTGCCAGTAAGTTAGCGAATGAGCAGTTCTTC. This translates into CASKLANEQFF.

The rearrangement links TRBV25-1 to TRBJ2-7; 13 bases align to TRBD2. V lost 6 bases and J lost 7; bases outside the gene matches: 12. The germline gives CDR1 MGHDK, CDR2 SYGVNS. This CDR3 region has 16 residues. The CDR3 sequence: CASSSLGLAGVIEQYF. The CDR3 nucleotides are TGTGCCAGCAGCTCCCTCGGACTAGCGGGAGTAATTGAGCAGTACTTC.

This chain uses TRBV29-1 with TRBJ1-1; TRBD1 aligns across 7 bases. There are 13 residues in the CDR3. Germline V gives CDR1 SQVTM, CDR2 ANQGSEA. V lost 6 bases, J lost 4 bases, and 8 bases stayed unmatched. The CDR3 sequence: CSVSGGARTEAFF. Here the CDR3 DNA reads TGCAGCGTCTCAGGGGGGGCGCGCACTGAAGCTTTCTTT.

A few counts support this clonotype. The chain recombines TRBV9 with TRBJ2-5; 9 bases are a match to TRBD2. The J call is doubtful: the DNA matches TRBJ2-1 better. The germline CDR1 and CDR2 sequences are SGDLS and YYNGEE. This CDR3 region has 17 residues. CDR3 DNA: TGTGCCAGCAGCCCCACGGGCGCGGGAGGGGCCTACAATGAGCAGTTCTTC. Translation: CASSPTGAGGAYNEQFF.

This clonotype was counted only a few times. V and J are TRBV20-1 and TRBJ2-7; D assignment may be TRBD1 or TRBD2 (6 bases each). Per germline, CDR1 DFQATT and CDR2 SNEGSKA (reference sequence). The ends were cut back, 3 bases at V and 4 bases at J, with 19 bases in the middle. The CDR3 sequence is 15 residues long. The CDR3, as DNA: TGCAGTGCTAGGGGTCCGGCAGGGGAGGAATACGAGCAGTACTTC. This gives the protein CSARGPAGEEYEQYF.

This clonotype was picked up a small number of times. The chain employs TRBV20-1 and TRBJ2-7; D not resolved. Between the trimmed V and J ends, which lost 2 bases and 6 bases, there was a span of 8 bases. The CDR3 is 11 residues long. Germline V gives CDR1 DFQATT, CDR2 SNEGSKA (reference sequence). The CDR3 spells CSARPWGEQYF. CDR3 coding DNA: TGCAGTGCTAGACCCTGGGGCGAGCAGTACTTC.

Only a few counts were recorded for this clonotype. The V and J genes are TRBV3-1 and TRBJ1-6, with a weak D call TRBD1 (5 bases). This CDR3 contains 15 residues. V lost 4 bases, J lost 9 bases, and 16 bases lay in between. The germline V gene encodes CDR1 LGHDT and CDR2 YNNKEL (reference sequence). The CDR3 is CASSRKQGEGSPLHF. CDR3 in DNA: TGTGCCAGCAGCCGAAAGCAGGGTGAGGGTTCACCCCTCCACTTT.

This clonotype was observed a handful of times. This rearrangement joins TRBV7-3 to TRBJ2-5; 9 nucleotides line up with TRBD2. The end of the DNA aligns better with TRBJ2-1, so the J call may be wrong. CDR1 is SGHTA and CDR2 is FQGTGA in the germline V gene. The CDR3 runs to 14 residues. CDR3: CASSLQRGDNEQFF. CDR3 bases: TGTGCCAGCAGCTTACAGCGGGGGGACAATGAGCAGTTCTTC.

This clonotype turned up a few times. The chain is built from TRBV9 and TRBJ2-5, with D hard to call. There are 12 residues in the CDR3. Between the trimmed V and J ends, which lost 8 bases and 1 base, there was a span of 9 bases. Germline CDR1 reads SGDLS; CDR2 reads YYNGEE. Here the CDR3 DNA reads TGTGCCAGTCTGGGAACCCAAGAGACCCAGTACTTC. Amino acids: CASLGTQETQYF.

This clonotype was recorded at least ten times. This sequence joins TRBV27 and TRBJ1-2; the D is unclear. The CDR3 contains 12 residues. From germline, CDR1 is MNHEY and CDR2 SMNVEV (reference sequence). V was cut by 4 bases and J by 2 bases, with 5 bases left in between. The CDR3 coding sequence is TGTGCCAGCAGTTCTGGGAACTATGGCTACACCTTC. Amino acids: CASSSGNYGYTF.

This clonotype has only a few counts. This chain connects TRBV20-1 to TRBJ2-5, with D maybe TRBD1 (6 bases). The length of the CDR3 is 14 residues. V lost 0 bases, J lost 5 bases, and 13 bases lay in between. Germline values: CDR1 DFQATT, CDR2 SNEGSKA (reference sequence). This CDR3 reads CSARDGRGRETQYF. CDR3 sequence (DNA): TGCAGTGCTAGAGATGGCAGGGGTCGGGAGACCCAGTACTTC.

This clonotype showed up just a few times. The V call is TRBV29-1, the J call TRBJ2-7; D not resolved. The V and J ends lost 4 bases and 1 base respectively, with 11 bases between them. CDR1 SQVTM and CDR2 ANQGSEA come from the germline V gene. This CDR3 contains 13 residues. The CDR3 reads CSVGVPPSYEQYF. DNA of the CDR3: TGCAGCGTTGGGGTCCCACCATCCTACGAGCAGTACTTC.